This section outlines one T cell receptor beta chain sequence together with its context. What it binds is unknown. The data stem from a study of T-cell reconstitution after alpha-beta-depleted transplantation in children. Study conclusions and caveats: Expanded clones from the graft, numbering several hundred, reportedly supplied alpha-beta T cells about two months after transplant. The authors attributed T-cell counts and diversity one year after transplant mostly to newly produced T cells.

A library of TCRbeta sequences, prepared with unique molecular identifiers, was generated. A single record per CDR3 protein comes from TCRdb applying MiXCR to the PCR reads. The table shows approximately 520,000 distinct CDR3 sequences, with roughly an eighth occurring only once. V was pared by 7 bases and J by 4 bases, with 16 bases between. CDR3 length equals 14 residues. Germline V gives CDR1 LNHDA, CDR2 SQIVND (reference sequence). Sequencing used PBMCs, mostly from graft donor cells, obtained 180 days after TCRalphabeta/CD19-depleted stem cell transplant. The clonotype originates from a female patient aged 2 to 10 who had a stem cell transplant for aplastic anemia, so the T cells may come from the graft donor. The rearrangement links TRBV19 to TRBJ1-1, with D maybe TRBD1 (6 bases). The CDR3 sequence: CASTSRQGTTEAFF. The CDR3 bases are TGTGCCAGTACCTCAAGGCAGGGGACCACTGAAGCTTTCTTT.